This TCR beta chain was documented in a study of T cells after yellow fever vaccination. Study-wide results and limits: A limited proportion of clonotypes was detected within both the CD4 and CD8 compartments. FACS-sorted repertoires could contain abundant clonotypes contaminating from the bulk population. Post-booster repertoires contained most primary-vaccination clones again (around 96% CD4, about 90% CD8).

This clonotype was found a few times. Its antigen is currently unknown. 5'RACE template switching added a universal primer site and UMIs to TCR cDNA. Using its own MiXCR run on the 5' RACE reads, TCRdb lists one record per CDR3 protein. The sample shows approximately 550,000 distinct CDR3 sequences, about 19% of them seen only once. CDR1 is MNHNS, CDR2 SASEGT, per germline. This CDR3 has 14 residues. With V trimmed by 8 bases and J by 6 bases, 10 bases remained unmatched. This chain joins TRBV6-1 and TRBJ2-3; 8 bases agree with TRBD2. The material was PBMCs, obtained 15 days after the yellow fever booster vaccination. This sequence originates from a man aged 25-45 years who received the YFV17D yellow fever vaccine. For the CDR3, the DNA is TGTGCCAGCTCGTTAGGACTAGCTTCGGATACGCAGTATTTT. It encodes CASSLGLASDTQYF.